One TCR beta chain is described in this entry. The antigen is unknown. The source of the sample is a study of OX40 agonist ivuxolimab in advanced cancers. With autoimmune disease history or systemic immunosuppression, patients were excluded. Study-wide results and limits: The CD4+ and CD8+ T cells in the blood had expanded clonally by week 6 at 0.1 to 3.0 mg/kg.

Here immunoSEQ multiplex PCR was the method, and the copy in TCRdb shows in-frame clones only, minus some. The repertoire holds 25,000 to 30,000 clones, 75% to 95% seen once, with about 24% in the top ten. V shed 3 bases, J shed 1 base, and the junction held 7 bases outside the gene matches. The CDR3 spans 16 residues. The germline gives CDR1 SGDLS, CDR2 YYNGEE. J is TRBJ2-3 and V is TRBV9; 8 bases are a match to TRBD2. The origin of this receptor is an adult with an advanced solid tumor such as melanoma, head and neck, liver or kidney cancer. This material consisted of CD4+ or CD8+ T cells sorted from blood, taken in a trial of the OX40 agonist ivuxolimab. The CDR3 is CASSAAGGGGTDTQYF. CDR3 DNA sequence: TGTGCCAGCAGCGCCGCCGGGGGGGGCGGCACAGATACGCAGTATTTT.